One sample yielded the 5 T cell receptor beta chains listed below, sequenced in a study of OX40 agonist ivuxolimab in advanced cancers. Clones were read by immunoSEQ multiplex PCR, and TCRdb kept only the in-frame ones, dropping some. The sample shows 100,000 to 110,000 clones, around 91% of them seen only once. The sequences come from CD4+ or CD8+ T cells sorted from blood, collected in a trial of the OX40 agonist ivuxolimab. These receptors were collected from an adult with an advanced solid tumor such as melanoma, head and neck, liver or kidney cancer.

The rearrangement joins TRBV7-3 to TRBJ2-3; maybe TRBD1 (7 bases). CDR3 length: 15 amino acids. The germline CDR1 and CDR2 sequences are SGHTA and FQGTGA. Trimming pared 3 bases from V and 6 bases from J, leaving 16 bases between. The chain's CDR3 is CASSFAAGGRDTQYF. The CDR3 bases are TGTGCCAGCAGCTTCGCCGCAGGGGGGAGGGATACGCAGTATTTT.

The chain recombines TRBV6-4 with TRBJ2-7; 10 positions match TRBD2. After removal of 9 bases from V and 3 bases from J, the junction contained 8 bases not matched to a gene. The CDR3 runs 14 residues. The germline CDR1 and CDR2 sequences are MRHNA and SNTAGT. CDR3 DNA sequence: TGTGCCAGGGGTATGGGACTAGCGAGCTACGAGCAGTACTTC. As protein: CARGMGLASYEQYF.

The rearrangement uses TRBV6-1 and TRBJ2-7; D unresolved. The CDR3 has 16 residues. Germline V gene data show CDR1 as MNHNS and CDR2 as SASEGT. V lost 1 base to trimming and J lost 2 bases, with 15 bases between them. The CDR3 nucleotides are TGTGCCAGCAGTGAAGAAGTCTTAGGAACTCCCTACGAGCAGTACTTC. It encodes CASSEEVLGTPYEQYF.

The chain employs TRBV9 and TRBJ2-1, with unresolved D. This CDR3 is 13 amino acids long. CDR1 and CDR2 from the germline V gene are SGDLS and YYNGEE. V was pared by 4 bases and J by 8 bases, with 13 bases between. Written as DNA, the CDR3 is TGTGCCAGCAGCTCGCGGCGCGATGATGAGCAGTTCTTC. Translation: CASSSRRDDEQFF.

This chain connects TRBV2 to TRBJ2-6; D is uncertain. Germline CDR1 is SNHLY and CDR2 is FYNNEI. The CDR3 loop spans 17 amino acids. V lost 8 bases and J lost 0, with 17 bases in between. In DNA, the CDR3 is TGTGCCAGCTCCCCCCGGCATGCCAGCTCTGGGGCCAACGTCCTGACTTTC. Protein sequence: CASSPRHASSGANVLTF.